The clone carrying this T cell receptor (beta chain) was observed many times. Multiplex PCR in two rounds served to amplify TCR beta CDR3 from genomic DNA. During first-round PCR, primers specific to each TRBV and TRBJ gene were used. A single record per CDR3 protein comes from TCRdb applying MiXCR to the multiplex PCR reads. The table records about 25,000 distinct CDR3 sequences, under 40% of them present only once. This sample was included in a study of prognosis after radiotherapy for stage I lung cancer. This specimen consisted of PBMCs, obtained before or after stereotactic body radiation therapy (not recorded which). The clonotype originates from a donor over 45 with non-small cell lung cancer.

Written as DNA, the CDR3 is TGTGCCAGCAGCTTTATAACACAGGCGAACACCGGGGAGCTGTTTTTT. It translates to CASSFITQANTGELFF. The rearrangement links TRBV13 to TRBJ2-2; D is perhaps TRBD1 (5 bases). Trimming took off 3 bases at V and 0 bases at J, with 11 bases between the two ends. Germline CDR1 reads PRHDT; CDR2 reads FYEKMQ (reference sequence). This CDR3 has 16 amino acids.